These T cell receptor beta chains were read from a single sample in a study of blood T cell repertoires in COVID-19. The data were produced by immunoSEQ multiplex PCR, yet TCRdb's version contains in-frame clones alone and is incomplete. The profile covers 200,000 to 250,000 clones, with about 88% appearing a single time and about 2.6% taken by the ten largest. Specimen: PBMCs or T cells enriched from blood (not recorded which). These receptors originate from a woman aged 25-40 years who had recovered from COVID-19. The CDR3 runs from the conserved cysteine through the conserved F or W. The order of the fields is J gene, clone size, V gene, D gene, CDR3 DNA, CDR3 protein. A D gene is named only where the DNA matches it firmly. Some rows mark clone size as missing; the rest say once, few, many or name a class of expanded clone.

TRBJ1-5,NA,TRBV12-3/TRBV12-4,NA,TGTGCCAGCAGGGTCGGGGGGAATCAGCCCCAGCATTTT,CASRVGGNQPQHF
TRBJ1-2,NA,TRBV5-1,TRBD1,TGCGCCAGCAGCGACCGGGACAGGGGTAACTATGGCTACACCTTC,CASSDRDRGNYGYTF
TRBJ2-6,NA,TRBV27,NA,TGTGCCAGCAGTCCCGGACAGAATGGGGCCAACGTCCTGACTTTC,CASSPGQNGANVLTF
TRBJ1-4,NA,TRBV5-6,TRBD1,TGTGCCAGCACACCGCAGGGGGAATCGAGCGCTGAAAAACTGTTTTTT,CASTPQGESSAEKLFF
TRBJ1-2,NA,TRBV9,NA,TGTGCCAGCAGCGTTCGGGGGGCTGGGGACTATGGCTACACCTTC,CASSVRGAGDYGYTF
TRBJ1-2,NA,TRBV5-1,TRBD1,TGCGCCAGCAGCTTGGGAGGGGACAGGGAAGGAGGCTACACCTTC,CASSLGGDREGGYTF
TRBJ1-1,once,TRBV5-1,NA,TGCGCCAGCAGCTCGGAGGGTGCTGAAGCTTTCTTT,CASSSEGAEAFF
TRBJ1-1,NA,TRBV6-1,NA,TGTGCCAGCAGTGAAGTTTCGGCGGTCGAGCTTAACACTGAAGCTTTCTTT,CASSEVSAVELNTEAFF
TRBJ2-3,NA,TRBV4-3,NA,TGCGCCAGCAGCCTCCGGACACCTTTAGGGACAGATACGCAGTATTTT,CASSLRTPLGTDTQYF
TRBJ1-3,NA,TRBV7-9,NA,TGTGCCAGCAGCCAACAGATAACTGGAAACACCATATATTTT,CASSQQITGNTIYF
TRBJ1-6,NA,TRBV6-1,NA,TGTGCCAGCAGTGAAACGGGAAAATCACCCCTCCACTTT,CASSETGKSPLHF
TRBJ2-1,NA,TRBV19,TRBD2,TGTGCCAGTAGTACACCGTCACTAGCGGGGAGTACAAGAGAGCAGTTCTTC,CASSTPSLAGSTREQFF
TRBJ1-5,NA,TRBV2,TRBD1,TGTGCCAGCGCAACAGGGGCGGGCCAGCCCCAGCATTTT,CASATGAGQPQHF
TRBJ2-2,NA,TRBV6-2/TRBV6-3,NA,TGTGCCAGCAGCTATACTAAGACCGGGGAGCTGTTTTTT,CASSYTKTGELFF
TRBJ1-6,NA,TRBV2,NA,TGTGCCAGCATTGGGACAAACTCCTATAATTCACCCCTCCACTTT,CASIGTNSYNSPLHF
TRBJ2-1,NA,TRBV7-2,TRBD1,TGTGCCAGCAGCTCCCGGACAGGGAGCTCCTACAATGAGCAGTTCTTC,CASSSRTGSSYNEQFF
TRBJ1-5,NA,TRBV7-2,NA,TGTGCCAGCAGCCCCGGGACATCTAATCAGCCCCAGCATTTT,CASSPGTSNQPQHF
TRBJ2-1,NA,TRBV19,TRBD1,TGTGCCAGTAGTATAGAGTCCGCTGGGACAGTATACAATGAGCAGTTCTTC,CASSIESAGTVYNEQFF
TRBJ1-5,NA,TRBV5-6,NA,TGTGCCAGCACCCTCGGAGGGTTAGATCAGCCCCAGCATTTT,CASTLGGLDQPQHF
TRBJ2-7,NA,TRBV28,TRBD1,TGTGCCAGCAGGACAGGGGGGGCGTACGAGCAGTACTTC,CASRTGGAYEQYF
TRBJ2-3,NA,TRBV4-2,TRBD2,TGTGCCAGCAGCCAAGAGGTAGCGGGGGTAACTAGCACAGATACGCAGTATTTT,CASSQEVAGVTSTDTQYF
TRBJ2-5,NA,TRBV14,TRBD2,TGTGCCAGCAGCCAACGCATATCGGGCGGGGGGATGGAGACCCAGTACTTC,CASSQRISGGGMETQYF
TRBJ2-7,NA,TRBV7-9,TRBD1,TGTGCCAGCACCTCGGACAGGCTCTACGAGCAGTACTTC,CASTSDRLYEQYF
TRBJ1-1,NA,TRBV10-3,NA,TGTGCCATCAGTGGGGATGCAGGGGTCTCAGAAGCTTTCTTT,CAISGDAGVSEAFF